This T cell receptor (beta chain) was obtained from a study of blood T cell repertoires in COVID-19 (dated by TCRdb to the early 2020s). About the study as a whole: Samples covering the acute and convalescent phases of COVID-19 were provided by collaborators in the United States, Italy and Spain. The material from the prospective study consisted of cDNA or gDNA derived from T cells, B-cell-depleted T cells, or PBMCs. Deeply sampled blood TCRbeta repertoires from subjects exposed to, actively infected with, or recovered from COVID-19 were included in the dataset. The repertoires were made available in a free public database intended to serve as a resource for research on the immune response to SARS-CoV-2. Samples were obtained from the ongoing ImmuneRACE study (first 160 participants) and from over 1,000 subjects provided by 6 global collaborators. The sample metadata nearly always contained a de-identified subject ID, COVID-19 status, age in years and sex. Where available, HLA class I and class II types were obtained from metadata supplied by the sample provider rather than from assay-based typing. What the research found in general, with its limitations: Clinical and demographic metadata were provided uncurated, with the amount varying by source and participant.

On this clone itself: No antigen is known for it. The record has no base qualities; no much larger clone is one base away.

Collaborating institutions collected whole blood in K2EDTA tubes following their own protocols. Collaborator samples were shipped for TCRbeta analysis as frozen whole blood, isolated PBMCs, or DNA extracted from either sample type. TCRbeta CDR3 regions were amplified from genomic DNA using the immunoSEQ Assay, a bias-controlled multiplex PCR. On the study's bioinformatics: Within the assay, amplification of reference gene primers was used to estimate how many nucleated cells each sample contained. To quantify the absolute abundance of each unique TCRbeta CDR3 rearrangement, sequence reads were collapsed and filtered. For each sample, productive Simpson clonality was calculated by taking the square root of Simpson's diversity index across productive rearrangements. This is the immuneACCESS table as TCRdb keeps it, with only in-frame sequences that have V and J called. A part of the clones is gone; compared with another copy, unresolved V genes explain less than half, and the rest is unexplained. V, J and clone size derive from that table, while D and trimming were established from the DNA sequence. In this sample the table shows 60,000 to 85,000 clones, less than 85% of which occur a single time. The ten largest account for about 2.5% of the sample.

V lost 5 bases and J lost 5 bases, and the count of bases not matched to a germline gene is 6. Including the terminal cysteine and phenylalanine, the CDR3 comprises 14 residues. Here the CDR3 DNA is all that survives: 42 bases in frame from base 1. As encoded in the germline V gene, CDR1 is SGHTA while CDR2 is FQGNSA. This clonotype was obtained from a human donor with acute or convalescent COVID-19. The donor label of this sample is uncertain. This receptor chain uses TRBV7-2 and TRBJ1-2; 9 central nucleotides agree with TRBD1. Material: peripheral blood. The nucleotides are TGTGCCAGCAGCAGAACAGGGGGCCTGTATGGCTACACCTTC. Its coded protein is CASSRTGGLYGYTF. Beyond the CDR3, the reference TRBV7-2 and TRBJ1-2 genes provide the residues; the full variable domain reads: GAGVSQSPSNKVTEKGKDVELRCDPISGHTALYWYRQSLGQGLEFLIYFQGNSAPDKSGLPSDRFSAERTGGSVSTLTIQRTQQEDSAVYLCASSRTGGLYGYTFGSGTRLTVV.